A selection of T cell receptor beta chains follows, all from one sample in a study of blood T cell repertoires in COVID-19. Using immunoSEQ multiplex PCR, the repertoire was profiled, and TCRdb retains in-frame clones only, with some absent. Of 300,000 to 400,000 clones in the sample, roughly 90% were seen once. The sample was peripheral blood. These receptors originate from a woman aged 55-70 years with COVID-19, enrolled during active disease. The CDR3 runs from the conserved cysteine through the conserved F or W. D genes are given only for firm matches. Part of the rows lack a size; the others show once, few, many or a class for expanded clones.

-	TRBV20-1	TRBD2	TRBJ2-7	11	TGCAGTCTGGGGGGGGTGTACGAGCAGTACTTC	CSLGGVYEQYF
-	TRBV2	TRBD2	TRBJ2-5	16	TGTGCCAGCAGTGACTCCTTAGCGGGGGGCGGTGGGACCCAGTACTTC	CASSDSLAGGGGTQYF
-	TRBV7-2	TRBD1	TRBJ1-2	17	TGTGCCAGCAGCCCTCGGGACAGTTGGGTTTGGAACTATGGCTACACCTTC	CASSPRDSWVWNYGYTF
once	TRBV30	TRBD1	TRBJ1-5	16	TGTGCCTGGAGGGGGACAGACGTTTATAGCAATCAGCCCCAGCATTTT	CAWRGTDVYSNQPQHF
-	TRBV28	TRBD1	TRBJ1-3	11	TGTGCCAGCAGTTCCGGGACAGGGGGATATTTT	CASSSGTGGYF
-	TRBV7-7	-	TRBJ2-3	14	TGTGCCAGCAGCCTCGGCAGGTTAGGTGATACGCAGTATTTT	CASSLGRLGDTQYF
-	TRBV12-5	TRBD1	TRBJ2-2	17	TGTGCTAGTGGTTTGCAAGACGGGACAGAGAACACCGGGGAGCTGTTTTTT	CASGLQDGTENTGELFF
-	TRBV19	-	TRBJ1-5	16	TGTGCCAGTAGTATAGAGGAGGGCTATGGCAATCAGCCCCAGCATTTT	CASSIEEGYGNQPQHF
-	TRBV7-2	-	TRBJ1-1	15	TGTGCCAGCAGCTTAGTAGGGGGAATGAACACTGAAGCTTTCTTT	CASSLVGGMNTEAFF
-	TRBV5-1	TRBD1	TRBJ1-2	15	TGCGCCAGCAGCTTGAGTGGACAGGGAGGCTATGGCTACACCTTC	CASSLSGQGGYGYTF
-	TRBV27	TRBD1	TRBJ2-7	14	TGTGCCAGCAGGCAGACAGGGGGCCTTTACGAGCAGTACTTC	CASRQTGGLYEQYF
-	TRBV9	TRBD2	TRBJ2-3	16	TGTGCCAGCAGCGTAGGGGTGTGGCGGGGGGAAGATACGCAGTATTTT	CASSVGVWRGEDTQYF